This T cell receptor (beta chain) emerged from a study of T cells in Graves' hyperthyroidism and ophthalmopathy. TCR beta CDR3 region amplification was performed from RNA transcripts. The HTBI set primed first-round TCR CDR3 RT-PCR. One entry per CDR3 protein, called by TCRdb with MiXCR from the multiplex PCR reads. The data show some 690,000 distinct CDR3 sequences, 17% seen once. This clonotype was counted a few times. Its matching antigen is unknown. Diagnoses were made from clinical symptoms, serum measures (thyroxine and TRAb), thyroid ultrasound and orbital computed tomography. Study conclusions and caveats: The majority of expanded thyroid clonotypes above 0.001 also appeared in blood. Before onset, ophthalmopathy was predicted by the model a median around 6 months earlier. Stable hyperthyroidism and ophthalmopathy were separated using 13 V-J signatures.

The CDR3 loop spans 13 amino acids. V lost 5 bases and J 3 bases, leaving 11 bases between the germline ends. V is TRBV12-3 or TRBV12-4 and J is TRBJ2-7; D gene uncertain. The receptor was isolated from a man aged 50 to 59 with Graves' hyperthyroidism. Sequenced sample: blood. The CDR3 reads CASSRQAHYEQYF. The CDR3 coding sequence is TGTGCCAGCAGTCGACAAGCGCACTACGAGCAGTACTTC.